Reported below is one T cell receptor beta chain. Germline CDR1 MDHEN, CDR2 SYDVKM. The CDR3 has 17 amino acids. Trimming pared 5 bases from V and 6 bases from J, leaving 26 bases between. The sample is drawn from a study of blood T cell repertoires in COVID-19. Study information: Donors in the United States, Italy and Spain gave samples during acute or convalescent COVID-19. PBMCs, B-cell-depleted T cells, or T cells were the source of the cDNA or gDNA that made up the material.

Sequenced by immunoSEQ multiplex PCR; TCRdb stores in-frame clones only, minus some. The sample includes just over 25,000 clones, almost 90% seen only once; the top ten take about 7.6%. Source material: peripheral blood. The V and J genes are TRBV28 and TRBJ2-7; D is possibly TRBD1 (6 bases). The clonotype comes from a human donor in a cohort sampled during active COVID-19. The CDR3 DNA follows: TGTGCCAGCAGTCTCACCAAGGGCACAGGGATTAGTTTCGAGCAGTACTTC. This codes for CASSLTKGTGISFEQYF.